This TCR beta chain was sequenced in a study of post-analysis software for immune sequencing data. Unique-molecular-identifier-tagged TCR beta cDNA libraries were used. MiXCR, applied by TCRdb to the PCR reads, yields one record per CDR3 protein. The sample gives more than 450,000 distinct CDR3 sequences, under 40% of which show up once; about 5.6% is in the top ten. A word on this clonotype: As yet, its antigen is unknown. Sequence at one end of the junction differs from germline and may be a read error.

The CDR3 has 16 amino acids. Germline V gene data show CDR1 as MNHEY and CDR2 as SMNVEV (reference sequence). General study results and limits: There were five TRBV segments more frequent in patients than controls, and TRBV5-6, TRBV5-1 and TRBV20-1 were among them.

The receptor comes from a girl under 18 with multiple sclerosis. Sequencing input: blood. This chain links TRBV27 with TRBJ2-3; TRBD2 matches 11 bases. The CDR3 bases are TGTGCCAGCAGTCTTTTAGCGGGGGGGGCGACAGATGCGCAGTATTTT. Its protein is CASSLLAGGATDAQYF.